This TCR beta chain was found in a study of T cell responses to AZD1222 COVID-19 vaccine (dated by TCRdb to the early 2020s). In the study overall: A total of 230 to 250 trial participants underwent TCR sequencing, of whom roughly 210 received two doses of AZD1222 and about 25 received two doses of the MenACWY control vaccine. Enrollment into the trials was organized by age into subgroups of 18-55, 56-69 and 70-plus years, and those subgroups contained roughly 150, 30 and 60 TCR-sequenced participants, respectively.

Details on this clone: Its target antigen remains unknown. Base qualities are not recorded, but no much larger clone differs from it by a single base.

The time point label for this specimen denotes: about 28 days (+/-7) after the second vaccine dose. AZD1222 recipients whose second dose came at about 4 weeks and those whose second dose came at about 12 weeks were combined into one group, since spike-specific TCR depth and breadth did not differ between the two schedules. Samples from vaccinated people were obtained from the UK trials COV001 and COV002, which included a single-blind randomized controlled phase 2/3 trial of AZD1222 (ChAdOx1 nCoV-19) in healthy adults. Trial participant PBMC samples were collected at day 0 and day 28 after the second dose for TCRbeta chain sequencing. The paper as a whole reports these results and caveats: Participants were mostly white British, with more females than males. The authors suggested clonal diversity may have been underestimated. In the small 56-69-year group, the increase in depth fell short of significance, most likely because of low power. Conclusions about previously exposed vaccinees are limited because only a handful of AZD1222 recipients were SARS-CoV-2 seropositive at baseline. Because no samples from the day 14 peak response were available, repertoires could be characterized only after the peak T cell response. Reportedly, close to half of the unique spike-specific TCRs recognized epitopes lying outside the regions that are mutated in the B.1.351 and B.1.1.7 variants. After two AZD1222 doses, both the breadth and the depth of spike-specific TCRs were significantly higher than at day 0 and than in MenACWY recipients. CD4 TCRs associated with the vaccine covered the entire spike protein, and the dominant responses were in regions 160-218 and 743-854.

CDR1 and CDR2 were assigned from the germline V gene as SGHTA and FQGTGA. The CDR3 spans 14 residues, from the cysteine through the phenylalanine. Just CDR3 DNA is preserved here, 42 bases in frame from base 1. Between the V and J ends, shortened by 1 base and 9 bases respectively, the junction contains 13 bases. The CDR3 regions of human TCRbeta chains were subjected to immunosequencing. Per the authors' processing: TCRs in the repertoires were compared against a reference library of SARS-CoV-2-specific TCRs that had been generated with the MIRA antigen-specificity platform. Breadth was defined as the fraction of unique TCRs that were SARS-CoV-2-associated, and depth was defined as the fraction of total T cells that were SARS-CoV-2-associated. Using the MIRA data, every spike-specific TCR was mapped to the spike region that the TCR reacted to and assigned to either a CD4 or a CD8 class. Log10-transformed breadth and depth values were compared by one-way ANOVA with Sidak's multiple comparisons tests. Here the immuneACCESS table is served through TCRdb, limited to in-frame sequences with V and J called. Missing clones are a known gap in these copies; in checked studies unresolved V genes cover under half, and the rest lacks a known reason. The DNA gave D and trimming, while V, J and clone size come from that table. Present in this sample are fewer than 85,000 clones, 85% to 90% of which were seen just once. The top ten constitute 9.3% of the sample.

The receptor was derived from an adult who received the AZD1222 COVID-19 vaccine. The material sequenced was peripheral blood, taken 28 days after the second AZD1222 dose. The chain is assembled from TRBV7-3 and TRBJ2-1, with TRBD2 as a weak D call on 6 bases. For the CDR3, the sequence is CASSLILAGGEQFF. At the DNA level, the sequence is TGTGCCAGCAGCTTAATACTAGCCGGAGGTGAGCAGTTCTTC.